A selection of T cell receptor beta chains follows, all from one sample in a study of blood T cell repertoires in COVID-19. Measured with immunoSEQ multiplex PCR; TCRdb has only the in-frame clones, and not every one. This table holds some 400,000 clones, around 91% found once. Sequencing was carried out using PBMCs or T cells enriched from blood (not recorded which). These receptor sequences come from a young man who had recovered from COVID-19. The CDR3 runs from the conserved cysteine through the conserved F or W. D genes are given only for firm matches. Not every row has a clone size; where given, it reads once, few, many or a size class.

clone_size	v_call	j_call	d_call	cdr3_nt	cdr3_aa
.	TRBV4-1	TRBJ2-2	TRBD2	TGCGCCAGCAGCCAAGAATACCCGGCTAGCGGGAGAGGGAACACCGGGGAGCTGTTTTTT	CASSQEYPASGRGNTGELFF
.	TRBV7-9	TRBJ1-4	.	TGTGCCAGCAGCCGAACCGTAGCTAATGAAAAACTGTTTTTT	CASSRTVANEKLFF
.	TRBV6-4	TRBJ2-1	TRBD2	TGTGCCAGCAGTGATCCGAGCGGGAGTCAGAATGAGCAGTTCTTC	CASSDPSGSQNEQFF
.	TRBV30	TRBJ2-7	TRBD2	TGTGCCTGGAGTGTACGGGCTAGCGGGATGTTC	CAWSVRASGMF
once	TRBV7-9	TRBJ1-5	.	TGTGCCAGCAGCTTAGGTGCGGAGCAGCCCCAGCATTTT	CASSLGAEQPQHF
.	TRBV5-6	TRBJ2-1	.	TGTGCCAGCAGCTCCAGTAGGGCGGAGGCCTACAATGAGCAGTTCTTC	CASSSSRAEAYNEQFF
.	TRBV5-1	TRBJ2-1	TRBD2	TGCGCCAGCAGCTTGGGGTTTTCTAGCGGGAGCTACAATGAGCAGTTCTTC	CASSLGFSSGSYNEQFF
.	TRBV23-1	TRBJ2-4	.	TGCGCCAGCGGGCCCCGGGGTGACAAAAACATTCAGTACTTC	CASGPRGDKNIQYF
once	TRBV18	TRBJ1-2	.	TGTGCCAGCTCACCTCGGGCTAACTATGGCTACACCTTC	CASSPRANYGYTF
.	TRBV30	TRBJ1-6	TRBD1	TGTGCCTGCCAGACAGGGGGTAATTCACCCCTCCACTTT	CACQTGGNSPLHF
few	TRBV28	TRBJ2-2	TRBD1	TGTGCCAGCAGACGACAGGGGATGAACACCGGGGAGCTGTTTTTT	CASRRQGMNTGELFF
.	TRBV19	TRBJ1-6	.	TGTGCCAGTAGTGAGGAGAGCTCCTATAATTCACCCCTCCACTTT	CASSEESSYNSPLHF
.	TRBV4-2	TRBJ2-1	.	TGTGCCAGCAGCCAAGAAGGGGGTACCTACAATGAGCAGTTCTTC	CASSQEGGTYNEQFF
.	TRBV7-3	TRBJ1-2	TRBD1	TGTGCCAGCAGCTCTGGACAGGTTCGATCTGGCTACACCTTC	CASSSGQVRSGYTF
.	TRBV28	TRBJ1-5	.	TGTGCCATCCACAGGGTCGATCAGCCCCAGCATTTT	CAIHRVDQPQHF
.	TRBV28	TRBJ1-2	.	TGTGCCAGCCGTGGGGGCGTAAACTATGGCTACACCTTC	CASRGGVNYGYTF
once	TRBV2	TRBJ1-1	.	TGTGCCAGCACCATAGGACAGCCTCCGGCTTTCTTT	CASTIGQPPAFF